A single sample gave rise to the 27 T cell receptor beta chains below, sequenced in a study of blood T cells in healthy people across ages. The use of a sample-barcoded 5' primer and a J-beta primer mix characterized a second PCR of about 7 to 12 cycles. TCRdb re-derived calls from the 5' RACE reads in MiXCR, one entry per CDR3 protein. The sample carries about 1.1 million distinct CDR3 sequences, roughly two fifths recorded once. What was sequenced was blood. The receptors were gathered from a man aged 18 to 35 in good health.

This clonotype was detected only a few times. The V call is TRBV6-1, the J call TRBJ1-1, with D possibly TRBD1 on 6 matching bases. The germline V gene encodes CDR1 MNHNS and CDR2 SASEGT. The CDR3 covers 13 residues. The V gene lost 3 bases and the J gene lost 6 bases, with 11 bases spanning the gap. As DNA, the CDR3 is TGTGCCAGCAGTGAGGCAGGGGCGGCTGAAGCTTTCTTT. This encodes CASSEAGAAEAFF.

This clonotype showed up just a few times. V gene TRBV30 combines with J gene TRBJ2-4; D is ambiguous. The last part of the DNA fits TRBJ2-7 better; the J call may be wrong. The CDR3 length is 11 residues. The germline gives CDR1 GTSNPN, CDR2 SVGIG (reference sequence). CDR3 amino acids: CAWSANYEQYF. CDR3 nucleotide sequence: TGTGCCTGGTCAGCCAACTACGAGCAGTACTTC.

As regards this clonotype: A read error may explain this, as a much larger clone is one base away. The chain is built from TRBV20-1 and TRBJ2-3; the D is unclear. There are 12 residues in the CDR3. Germline V CDR1 and CDR2: DFQATT, SNEGSKA (reference sequence). The CDR3 DNA reads TGCAGTGCTACCAATATCACAGATGCGCAGTATTTT. Translating gives CSATNITDAQYF.

For this clonotype: The junction differs from germline at one of its ends, possibly a read error. The chain is built from TRBV7-3 and TRBJ2-7; TRBD1 is a possible D gene (6 bases). This CDR3 is 13 amino acids long. Looked up from germline, CDR1 is SGHTA and CDR2 is FQGTGA. The chain's CDR3 is CASGLMGDNEQYF. In DNA, the CDR3 is TGTGCCAGCGGCTTAATGGGGGACAATGAGCAGTACTTC.

The chain is built from TRBV20-1 and TRBJ1-4; TRBD1 matches at 9 bases. The germline gives CDR1 DFQATT, CDR2 SNEGSKA (reference sequence). CDR3 size: 14 residues. V lost 5 bases to trimming and J lost 3 bases; unmatched junction nucleotides: 4. CDR3 nucleotides: TGCAGTGCTCAACAGGGGGCGGCTAATGAAAAACTGTTTTTT. This codes for CSAQQGAANEKLFF.

This sequence joins TRBV5-5 and TRBJ1-5; possibly TRBD1 for D (6 bases). Trimming took 2 bases from V and 5 from J, leaving 14 bases between them. The CDR3 has 15 amino acids. The germline gives CDR1 SGHKS, CDR2 YYEKEE (reference sequence). DNA of the CDR3: TGTGCCAGCAGCTTTTCACAGGGTCCGCATCAGCCCCAGCATTTT. It yields the protein CASSFSQGPHQPQHF.

J is TRBJ1-2 and V is TRBV4-3, with TRBD1 matching 10 bases. Germline CDR1 and CDR2: LGHNA and YSLEER. The V and J ends lost 2 bases and 8 bases, in that order; junction bases with no gene match: 8. This CDR3 has 15 amino acids. CDR3 in amino acids: CASSQFGTGAKGYTF. Here the CDR3 DNA reads TGCGCCAGCAGCCAATTTGGGACAGGGGCAAAGGGCTACACCTTC.

J is TRBJ2-7 and V is TRBV3-1, with 9 nucleotides matching TRBD1. Germline assignment: CDR1 LGHDT and CDR2 YNNKEL (reference sequence). This CDR3 has 15 residues. V lost 5 bases and J lost 0; bases outside the gene matches: 5. The CDR3 nucleotides are TGTGCCAGCAGCGCCGGGACAGGGAACTCCTACGAGCAGTACTTC. Its translation: CASSAGTGNSYEQYF.

The V and J genes are TRBV20-1 and TRBJ2-3; 8 bases agree with TRBD2. The CDR3 covers 14 residues. Germline V gene lookup returns CDR1 DFQATT and CDR2 SNEGSKA (reference sequence). V was clipped by 5 bases and J by 4 bases; unmatched bases: 8. CDR3: CSAVGGDPSDTQYF. CDR3 in DNA: TGCAGTGCTGTCGGGGGGGATCCGTCAGATACGCAGTATTTT.

The CDR3 bases are TGTGCCAGCAGTTTTCAGCTCTATGAGCAGTTCTTC. Protein product: CASSFQLYEQFF. The V gene is TRBV12-3 or TRBV12-4, the J gene TRBJ2-1; unclear D gene. The CDR3 length is 12 residues. The V gene lost 3 bases and the J gene lost 8 bases, with 8 bases spanning the gap.

The J gene is TRBJ2-1, the V gene TRBV6-6; TRBD1 aligns across 7 bases. Trimming cost V 5 bases and J 7 bases; bases outside gene matches: 8. CDR1 is MNHNY, CDR2 SVGAGI, per germline (reference sequence). The CDR3 contains 14 residues. CDR3 loop: CASSTADRYNEQFF. The CDR3 coding sequence is TGTGCCAGCAGTACAGCGGACAGGTATAATGAGCAGTTCTTC.

This clonotype was picked up a small number of times. This chain joins TRBV12-3 or TRBV12-4 and TRBJ1-2; 9 nucleotides align to TRBD1. The CDR3 has 13 residues. Unmatched junction bases numbered 5, after V lost 6 bases and J lost 6 bases. The CDR3 protein is CASRVTGGDGYTF. The CDR3 nucleotides read TGTGCCAGCAGAGTTACAGGGGGCGATGGCTACACCTTC.

This clonotype was picked up a small number of times. The chain is built from TRBV12-3 or TRBV12-4 and TRBJ1-4; TRBD1 aligns across 7 bases. V was pared by 8 bases and J by 12 bases, with 15 bases of the junction left unmatched. The CDR3 totals 14 residues. CDR3 DNA: TGTGCCAGCCGGTCAACAGGGGCTCGGGGCGAACTGTTTTTT. This gives the protein CASRSTGARGELFF.

J is TRBJ2-3 and V is TRBV5-1; 10 bases fit TRBD1. V lost 6 bases, J lost 7 bases, and 8 bases stayed unmatched. The CDR3 covers 14 residues. Germline CDR1 SGHRS, CDR2 YFSETQ. CDR3 DNA sequence: TGCGCCAGCAAAGCCGGGACAGGGGAATATACGCAGTATTTT. This sequence encodes CASKAGTGEYTQYF.

The rearrangement joins TRBV20-1 to TRBJ2-7, with 7 bases identical to TRBD1. This CDR3 has 12 residues. With V trimmed by 4 bases and J by 7 bases, 7 bases remained unmatched. CDR1 and CDR2 (germline): DFQATT, SNEGSKA (reference sequence). CDR3 coding DNA: TGCAGTGCTACGGGACAGCTCAATGAGCAGTACTTC. Translated: CSATGQLNEQYF.

This rearrangement joins TRBV5-1 to TRBJ2-3; D uncertain. V lost 4 bases and J lost 8, with 35 bases in between. This CDR3 region has 20 residues. Looked up from germline, CDR1 is SGHRS and CDR2 is YFSETQ. DNA for the CDR3: TGCGCCAGCAGCCTCCAGCCTGTCGATACAGCCGAGCGTGCGTCGCCTACGCAGTATTTT. Translating it yields CASSLQPVDTAERASPTQYF.

The chain links TRBV15 to TRBJ2-3; D remains ambiguous. CDR3 size: 15 residues. The germline V gene encodes CDR1 LNHNV and CDR2 YYDKDF (reference sequence). Trimming shortened V by 2 bases and J by 3 bases, and 12 bases separated the two germline ends. CDR3 amino acids: CATSRRSGGTDTQYF. In nucleotides, the CDR3 is TGTGCCACCAGCAGAAGATCAGGCGGAACAGATACGCAGTATTTT.

This clonotype has more than one count but fewer than ten. This chain connects TRBV20-1 to TRBJ1-5, with 7 bases aligning to TRBD1. The CDR3 is 13 amino acids. Unmatched junction bases numbered 3, after V lost 0 bases and J lost 7 bases. Germline V lookup: CDR1 DFQATT, CDR2 SNEGSKA (reference sequence). This chain's CDR3 is CSAREDRTQPQHF. The CDR3, as DNA: TGCAGTGCTAGAGAGGACAGGACGCAGCCCCAGCATTTT.

V is TRBV6-1 and J is TRBJ1-3, with D unresolved. The CDR3 contains 15 residues. Deletions cut 2 bases from V and 7 bases from J, with 15 bases between. Germline V gives CDR1 MNHNS, CDR2 SASEGT. This CDR3 reads CASSEPGALTNTIYF. As DNA, the CDR3 is TGTGCCAGCAGTGAACCGGGAGCCCTGACCAACACCATATATTTT.

This clonotype has more than one count but fewer than ten. This sequence joins TRBV7-2 and TRBJ1-1; D unresolved. Trimming pared 1 base from V and 7 bases from J, leaving 7 bases between. CDR1 is SGHTA and CDR2 is FQGNSA in the germline V gene. The CDR3 is made up of 12 amino acids. DNA of the CDR3: TGTGCCAGCAGCTTAGGAGGGTATGAAGCTTTCTTT. Protein: CASSLGGYEAFF.

The chain has TRBV27 and TRBJ2-1, with D hard to call. Germline V gene sequence: CDR1 MNHEY, CDR2 SMNVEV (reference sequence). CDR3 length equals 15 residues. V was cut by 5 bases and J by 7 bases, with 18 bases left in between. The CDR3 sequence: CASSPGGQAKNEQFF. In DNA form, the CDR3 reads TGTGCCAGCAGTCCGGGTGGGCAGGCAAAAAATGAGCAGTTCTTC.

This clonotype was seen only a few times. J is TRBJ2-1 and V is TRBV14, with a weak D call TRBD1 (7 bases). Deletions cut 2 bases from V and 7 bases from J, with 15 bases between. The CDR3 loop spans 15 amino acids. The germline CDR1 and CDR2 sequences are SGHDN and FVKESK. CDR3 amino acids: CASSQWQGEENEQFF. CDR3 nucleotide sequence: TGTGCCAGCAGCCAATGGCAGGGGGAGGAGAATGAGCAGTTCTTC. Complete variable domain (other parts from reference TRBV14 and TRBJ2-1): EAGVTQFPSHSVIEKGQTVTLRCDPISGHDNLYWYRRVMGKEIKFLLHFVKESKQDESGMPNNRFLAERTGGTYSTLKVQPAELEDSGVYFCASSQWQGEENEQFFGPGTRLTVL.

This clonotype was picked up a small number of times. In DNA, the CDR3 is TGTGCCAGCAGCCAAGAGGACAAGGGTTTCTACACTGAAGCTTTCTTT. Translation gives CASSQEDKGFYTEAFF. The chain has TRBV3-1 and TRBJ1-1; D is perhaps TRBD1 (5 bases). CDR1 and CDR2 (germline): LGHDT, YNNKEL (reference sequence). Trimming shortened V by 0 bases and J by 3 bases, and 14 bases separated the two germline ends. The CDR3 is made up of 16 amino acids.

This clonotype showed up just a few times. V usage is TRBV6-2 or TRBV6-3 and J usage is TRBJ2-7; no clear D. CDR1 MNHEY and CDR2 SVGEGT come from the germline V gene. This CDR3 is built from 14 residues. V lost 0 bases to trimming and J lost 1 base, with 7 bases between them. CDR3 sequence reads: CASSYSLESYEQYF. The CDR3 DNA reads as TGTGCCAGCAGTTACTCTCTGGAGTCCTACGAGCAGTACTTC.

The chain employs TRBV4-1 and TRBJ2-1; the D gene is possibly TRBD2 (6 bases). The germline V gene encodes CDR1 MGHRA and CDR2 YSYEKL. The V gene lost 0 bases and the J gene lost 0 bases, with 9 bases spanning the gap. CDR3 size: 16 residues. CDR3 in amino acids: CASSQEYGGSYNEQFF. CDR3 in DNA: TGCGCCAGCAGCCAAGAGTACGGGGGCTCCTACAATGAGCAGTTCTTC.

This clonotype has just a few counts. V and J are TRBV7-2 and TRBJ1-4; TRBD1 is a possible D gene (5 bases). Germline loops: CDR1 SGHTA, CDR2 FQGNSA. This CDR3 contains 15 residues. The V gene lost 1 base and the J gene lost 7 bases, with 13 bases spanning the gap. The CDR3 DNA is TGTGCCAGCAGCTTAGTCGGAGGGGCTAGTGAAAAACTGTTTTTT. It codes for CASSLVGGASEKLFF.

CDR3 loop: CSVEKQGANTEAFF. In DNA, the CDR3 is TGCAGCGTTGAAAAACAGGGGGCCAACACTGAAGCTTTCTTT. The chain joins TRBV29-1 to TRBJ1-1, with 9 bases lining up with TRBD1. The length of the CDR3 is 14 residues. Germline CDR1 reads SQVTM; CDR2 reads ANQGSEA. The V segment lost 2 bases and the J segment 2 bases; nucleotides outside the gene matches: 3.